Below are 20 T cell receptor beta chains sequenced from a single sample in a study of T-cell memory formation after mild COVID-19. Using its own MiXCR run on the 5' RACE reads, TCRdb lists one record per CDR3 protein. The sample includes roughly 500,000 distinct CDR3 sequences, roughly 22% of them seen just once. The sample comprised PBMCs or a T cell subset sorted from them (not recorded which). Receptors were obtained from an adult woman who had mild COVID-19 (a few samples of this study predate the infection). Cell type and time point are not known.

This clonotype has a count of ten or more. The chain recombines TRBV5-1 with TRBJ2-1; possibly TRBD2 for D (6 bases). V was trimmed by 4 bases and J by 6 bases, leaving 11 bases between them. Germline CDR1 and CDR2: SGHRS and YFSETQ. This CDR3 has 13 amino acids. The chain's CDR3 is CASSGGLRNEQFF. The CDR3 DNA reads TGCGCCAGCAGCGGGGGACTCCGCAATGAGCAGTTCTTC.

This clonotype was detected only a few times. The V gene is TRBV4-1, the J gene TRBJ1-4, with D tentatively TRBD1 (5 bases). Trimming took off 4 bases at V and 5 bases at J, with 17 bases between the two ends. CDR1 and CDR2 from the germline V gene are MGHRA and YSYEKL. This CDR3 is built from 16 residues. Here the CDR3 DNA reads TGCGCCAGCAGCCCTTTCCAGTTAGGGGCGAATGAAAAACTGTTTTTT. It yields the protein CASSPFQLGANEKLFF.

In its sample, this clonotype was seen many times. This sequence joins TRBV20-1 and TRBJ2-7, with 7 bases fitting TRBD2. The CDR3 length is 16 residues. V lost 0 bases and J lost 0; bases outside the gene matches: 8. The germline V gene encodes CDR1 DFQATT and CDR2 SNEGSKA (reference sequence). The CDR3 bases are TGCAGTGCTAGAGAGATCAGGCTAGCGGCCTCCTACGAGCAGTACTTC. Protein product: CSAREIRLAASYEQYF.

The V gene is TRBV24-1, the J gene TRBJ2-7; a weak D match, TRBD2 (5 bases). This CDR3 is built from 15 residues. CDR1 is KGHDR and CDR2 is SFDVKD in the germline V gene. The V end was cut by 2 bases, the J end by 4 bases, with 14 bases between. The CDR3 region is CATSDSVLGRYEQYF. DNA of the CDR3: TGTGCCACCAGTGATTCAGTACTAGGCAGGTACGAGCAGTACTTC.

This clonotype has a handful of counts. This chain uses TRBV19 with TRBJ1-2; D remains unclear. The CDR3 loop spans 13 amino acids. Germline V gene lookup returns CDR1 LNHDA and CDR2 SQIVND (reference sequence). V gave up 1 base and J gave up 4 bases, with 7 bases separating them. For the CDR3, the DNA is TGTGCCAGTAGTATAGGATCCGGCTATGGCTACACCTTC. As protein: CASSIGSGYGYTF.

CDR3: CASSQVEGTDTQYF. DNA for the CDR3: TGTGCCAGCAGCCAAGTCGAGGGCACAGATACGCAGTATTTT. The chain is built from TRBV4-2 and TRBJ2-3, with no clear D. From germline, CDR1 is LGHNA and CDR2 YNFKEQ. Trimming removed 1 base from V and 1 base from J, with 6 bases in between. The CDR3 length is 14 residues.

This chain joins TRBV5-1 and TRBJ1-1, with D possibly matching TRBD1 (5 bases). Trimming cost V 4 bases and J 7 bases, with 17 bases left between them. In germline, CDR1 is SGHRS, CDR2 YFSETQ. This CDR3 region has 14 residues. The CDR3 sequence is CASSPQPGRGEAFF. In nucleotides, the CDR3 is TGCGCCAGCAGCCCACAGCCCGGTAGGGGTGAAGCTTTCTTT.

This clonotype was picked up a small number of times. The chain carries TRBV24-1 and TRBJ2-1; no definite D call. The V end lost 0 bases, the J end lost 9 bases, and 17 bases lay between the germline ends. The CDR3 runs 16 residues. From germline, CDR1 is KGHDR and CDR2 SFDVKD. As DNA, the CDR3 is TGTGCCACCAGTGATTTGTATCTAGGAACCACCAGTGAGCAGTTCTTC. Protein sequence: CATSDLYLGTTSEQFF.

The gene calls are TRBV4-3 and TRBJ1-2; a weak D match, TRBD1 (5 bases). In germline, CDR1 is LGHNA, CDR2 YSLEER. V was trimmed by 4 bases and J by 2 bases, leaving 11 bases between them. CDR3 size: 14 residues. CDR3 nucleotide sequence: TGCGCCAGCAGCCGGGGCAGGGACAACTATGGCTACACCTTC. Residues: CASSRGRDNYGYTF.

This clonotype was detected many times. The rearrangement joins TRBV7-2 to TRBJ2-3, with 9 bases matching TRBD2. The CDR3 consists of 16 residues. CDR1 and CDR2 (germline): SGHTA, FQGNSA. Trimming removed 1 base from V and 3 bases from J; junction bases left unmatched: 5. The CDR3 here is CASSLEAGGMTDTQYF. In DNA, the CDR3 is TGTGCCAGCAGCTTAGAAGCGGGAGGCATGACAGATACGCAGTATTTT.

The chain uses TRBV20-1 and TRBJ1-2, with D perhaps matching TRBD1 (6 bases). Germline CDR1 and CDR2: DFQATT and SNEGSKA (reference sequence). Trimming left V 5 bases short and J 7 bases short, with 23 bases between. The CDR3 extends over 15 amino acids. This CDR3 is CSARSLRGSLGGYTF. The CDR3 DNA follows: TGCAGTGCTCGTTCCCTCAGGGGATCCCTGGGTGGCTACACCTTC.

In nucleotides, the CDR3 is TGTGCCAGCAAATGGGGTTCCTACGAGCAGTACTTC. It codes for CASKWGSYEQYF. V and J are TRBV28 and TRBJ2-7; D is undetermined. Germline V gene lookup returns CDR1 MDHEN and CDR2 SYDVKM. V was trimmed by 7 bases and J by 1 base, leaving 8 bases between them. The CDR3 sequence is 12 residues long. Filled out from reference TRBV28 and TRBJ2-7, the complete variable domain reads DVKVTQSSRYLVKRTGEKVFLECVQDMDHENMFWYRQDPGLGLRLIYFSYDVKMKEKGDIPEGYSVSREKKERFSLILESASTNQTSMYLCASKWGSYEQYFGPGTRLTVT.

This clonotype was observed a few times. The chain couples TRBV11-2 to TRBJ2-2; 12 bases match TRBD2. The germline CDR1 and CDR2 sequences are SGHAT and FQNNGV. This CDR3 is 17 amino acids long. V was pared by 4 bases and J by 2 bases, with 5 bases of the junction left unmatched. The CDR3 nucleotides are TGTGCCAGCAGCTCCGGACTAGCGGGGCCCAACACCGGGGAGCTGTTTTTT. Protein sequence: CASSSGLAGPNTGELFF.

The chain is built from TRBV30 and TRBJ1-5; D remains unclear. CDR1 is GTSNPN and CDR2 is SVGIG in the germline V gene (reference sequence). Trimming took 2 bases from V and 3 from J, leaving 8 bases between them. The CDR3 has 13 amino acids. The DNA for the CDR3 is TGTGCCTGGAGTCGGCAGGCCAATCAGCCCCAGCATTTT. Its translation: CAWSRQANQPQHF. Based on the CDR3 plus reference TRBV30 and TRBJ1-5, the full variable domain is SQTIHQWPATLVQPVGSPLSLECTVEGTSNPNLYWYRQAAGRGLQLLFYSVGIGQISSEVPQNLSASRPQDRQFILSSKKLLLSDSGFYLCAWSRQANQPQHFGDGTRLSIL.

There are a few counts of this clonotype. This chain uses TRBV7-3 with TRBJ2-1; D is possibly TRBD2 (5 bases). Germline V gene sequence: CDR1 SGHTA, CDR2 FQGTGA. The CDR3 runs 12 residues. V was pared by 5 bases and J by 9 bases, with 11 bases between. CDR3 protein: CASSPPGSEQFF. CDR3 coding DNA: TGTGCCAGCAGCCCCCCGGGGTCTGAGCAGTTCTTC.

In its sample, this clonotype was seen once. The chain carries TRBV10-3 and TRBJ2-7, with TRBD2 as a possible D gene (6 bases). Germline CDR1 is ENHRY and CDR2 is SYGVKD. The CDR3 is 14 residues long. V dropped 6 bases and J dropped 7 bases, with 19 bases sitting between them. The CDR3 DNA reads as TGTGCCATCAGAAATGATGGGAGTGGGAGGGAGCAGTACTTC. Amino acid sequence: CAIRNDGSGREQYF.

This clonotype was observed a few times. J is TRBJ1-4 and V is TRBV3-1; D is perhaps TRBD1 (5 bases). V was pared by 4 bases and J by 2 bases, with 11 bases between. The CDR3 has 15 amino acids. Germline V gives CDR1 LGHDT, CDR2 YNNKEL (reference sequence). The CDR3 reads CASSRAGATNEKLFF. The CDR3 DNA reads as TGTGCCAGCAGCCGAGCTGGGGCCACTAATGAAAAACTGTTTTTT.

The chain is built from TRBV30 and TRBJ1-2; D is unresolved. The CDR3 extends over 11 amino acids. V was trimmed by 5 bases and J by 8 bases, leaving 12 bases between them. Germline loops: CDR1 GTSNPN, CDR2 SVGIG (reference sequence). The chain's CDR3 is CAWSRTSGYTF. In nucleotides, the CDR3 is TGTGCCTGGTCAAGAACTTCGGGCTACACCTTC. The full variable domain, in which reference TRBV30 and TRBJ1-2 provide the parts outside the CDR3, is SQTIHQWPATLVQPVGSPLSLECTVEGTSNPNLYWYRQAAGRGLQLLFYSVGIGQISSEVPQNLSASRPQDRQFILSSKKLLLSDSGFYLCAWSRTSGYTFGSGTRLTVV.

This chain connects TRBV16 to TRBJ1-5; possibly TRBD1 for D (6 bases). CDR1 KGHSY and CDR2 FQNENV come from the germline V gene. Trimming stripped 1 base from V and 0 bases from J, with 7 bases between. The CDR3 has 15 amino acids. The chain's CDR3 is CASSQLGGSNQPQHF. The CDR3 bases are TGTGCCAGCAGCCAATTAGGGGGTAGCAATCAGCCCCAGCATTTT.

This chain joins TRBV27 and TRBJ2-7; either TRBD1 or TRBD2 may supply D (5 bases each). The CDR3 is 14 residues long. V lost 5 bases and J 2 bases, leaving 13 bases between the germline ends. Germline V gene data show CDR1 as MNHEY and CDR2 as SMNVEV (reference sequence). CDR3 nucleotide sequence: TGTGCCAGCAGTGTGGGACCGACGACCTACGAGCAGTACTTC. Translated: CASSVGPTTYEQYF.